The T cell receptor (beta chain) described here comes from a study of vaccination and CD4 T cells after COVID-19. At the level of the study: The study drew post-COVID samples a median around 100 days after diagnosis (range 35 to 161). Investigators stimulated cells with overlapping spike peptides drawn from SARS-CoV-2, HCoV-NL63, HCoV-OC43 and HCoV-229E.

The treatment denotes: approximately 9-day PBMC culture with coronavirus spike peptide pools or control peptides (ViraFEST assay). Every well contained around 2 million PBMCs, which were grown with approximately 9.5 IU/ml IL-2 and about 10 ug/ml peptide pools. Details on this clonotype: Antigen: not known.

Cultured CD4+ T cell DNA was sequenced using the Oncomine TCR Beta short-read assay. Once CD4+ T cells had been cultured, genomic DNA was extracted from them. TCRdb called the PCR reads again in MiXCR, with one record for every CDR3 protein. The table lists about 23,000 distinct CDR3 sequences, around 54% of them singletons. V gave up 1 base and J gave up 7 bases; unmatched junction bases: 12. Germline V CDR1 and CDR2: DFQATT, SNEGSKA (reference sequence). This CDR3 comprises 16 residues. Sequenced: CD4+ T cells from blood, cultured in vitro. This receptor was identified in a human donor who had recovered from COVID-19. The chain combines TRBV20-1 with TRBJ1-1, with TRBD1 matching over 10 bases. Written as DNA, the CDR3 is TGCAGTGCTAGAGCATCAGCCGGGGACAGGGGACGTGAAGCTTTCTTT. Translating it yields CSARASAGDRGREAFF.